This passage covers 31 T cell receptor beta chains from one sample sequenced in a study of CD8+CD57+ T cells in acquired aplastic anemia. Genomic DNA constituted the template upon which TCR beta VDJ and CDR3 profiling was performed. TCRdb itself ran the reads through MiXCR, one entry per CDR3 protein. The sample includes 150,000 to 200,000 distinct CDR3 sequences, roughly 45% of them seen just once. Sample: sorted CD4+, CD8+, or CD8+CD57+ T cells (not recorded which) from PBMCs. These receptors were collected from a human donor in good health.

In its sample, this clonotype was seen a few times. The chain has TRBV6-5 and TRBJ2-1, with 10 positions matching TRBD2. Germline V gene lookup returns CDR1 MNHEY and CDR2 SVGAGI. V gave up 2 bases and J gave up 1 base; unmatched junction bases: 14. The CDR3 contains 20 residues. For the CDR3, the DNA is TGTGCCAGCAGTTACCGAATCCCGGAAGTAGCGGGGGGATCCTACAATGAGCAGTTCTTC. The encoded protein is CASSYRIPEVAGGSYNEQFF.

This chain joins TRBV24-1 and TRBJ2-7; 7 bases are a match to TRBD1. V lost 9 bases, J lost 1 base, and 5 bases stayed unmatched. Germline loops: CDR1 KGHDR, CDR2 SFDVKD. The CDR3 runs to 13 residues. The DNA for the CDR3 is TGTGCCACCCGGGACAGCAATTCCTACGAGCAGTACTTC. This encodes CATRDSNSYEQYF.

This chain uses TRBV29-1 with TRBJ1-2, with D hard to call. V gave up 4 bases and J gave up 0 bases, with 3 bases separating them. Germline values: CDR1 SQVTM, CDR2 ANQGSEA. This CDR3 region has 11 residues. CDR3 nucleotides: TGCAGCGTTGCGGCTAACTATGGCTACACCTTC. Translation: CSVAANYGYTF. The full variable domain, rest sourced from reference TRBV29-1 and TRBJ1-2, is SAVISQKPSRDICQRGTSLTIQCQVDSQVTMMFWYRQQPGQSLTLIATANQGSEATYESGFVIDKFPISRPNLTFSTLTVSNMSPEDSSIYLCSVAANYGYTFGSGTRLTVV.

For the CDR3, the DNA is TGCAGCGTAGATCTGCCCACCAGTAGGGGCATTCAGTACTTC. Translating gives CSVDLPTSRGIQYF. The V gene is TRBV29-1, the J gene TRBJ2-4; TRBD1 might be the D (5 bases). Germline V gene data show CDR1 as SQVTM and CDR2 as ANQGSEA. The CDR3 has 14 amino acids. Between the trimmed V and J ends, which lost 6 bases and 9 bases, there was a span of 21 bases.

This clonotype has a count of ten or more. V usage is TRBV7-6 and J usage is TRBJ1-5; no definite D call. CDR1 and CDR2 (germline): SGHVS, FNYEAQ. The CDR3 runs 12 residues. The V end lost 5 bases, the J end lost 10 bases, and 12 bases lay between the germline ends. The CDR3 DNA follows: TGTGCCAGCAGCACGCTTACAGATCCCCAGCATTTT. Its translation: CASSTLTDPQHF.

This chain connects TRBV7-6 to TRBJ2-1; D might be TRBD1 (5 bases). Deletions cut 3 bases from V and 7 bases from J, with 7 bases between. In germline, CDR1 is SGHVS, CDR2 FNYEAQ. CDR3 length equals 12 residues. The DNA of the CDR3 is TGTGCCAGCAGCTTGACAGAGAATGAGCAGTTCTTC. This codes for CASSLTENEQFF.

A word on this clonotype: This clone may be a read error of a much larger clone one base away. The chain links TRBV2 to TRBJ1-2; TRBD1 is a possible D gene (5 bases). Germline values: CDR1 SNHLY, CDR2 FYNNEI. The CDR3 has 14 residues. As DNA, the CDR3 is TGTGCCGGCAGTTATCAGGGCGACCTAGATGGCTACACCTTC. This encodes CAGSYQGDLDGYTF.

There are many counts of this clonotype. The chain joins TRBV18 to TRBJ2-3; D remains unclear. V was cut by 0 bases and J by 5 bases, with 3 bases left in between. This CDR3 spans 12 amino acids. Germline V gives CDR1 KGHSH, CDR2 LQKENI. For the CDR3, the DNA is TGTGCCAGCTCACCACCGATAGATACGCAGTATTTT. Its translation: CASSPPIDTQYF.

This chain connects TRBV6-5 to TRBJ2-2, with D possibly matching TRBD2 (5 bases). In germline, CDR1 is MNHEY, CDR2 SVGAGI. V was shortened by 0 bases and J by 6 bases, with 14 bases between the two germline ends. This CDR3 contains 16 residues. Here the CDR3 DNA reads TGTGCCAGCAGTTACTCGGGCAGCTTCGGGGCCGGGGAGCTGTTTTTT. Translated: CASSYSGSFGAGELFF.

The V gene is TRBV7-2, the J gene TRBJ2-1; 12 positions agree with TRBD2. The CDR3 consists of 15 residues. J lost 7 bases, V lost 7 bases, and 8 bases had no gene match. Germline CDR1 SGHTA, CDR2 FQGNSA. CDR3 sequence: CASNLLAGGGNEQFF. CDR3 coding DNA: TGTGCCAGCAATCTACTAGCGGGAGGCGGAAATGAGCAGTTCTTC. Complete variable domain (other parts from reference TRBV7-2 and TRBJ2-1): GAGVSQSPSNKVTEKGKDVELRCDPISGHTALYWYRQSLGQGLEFLIYFQGNSAPDKSGLPSDRFSAERTGGSVSTLTIQRTQQEDSAVYLCASNLLAGGGNEQFFGPGTRLTVL.

Comments on this clonotype: The germline gene is not matched at one end of the junction; a read error may be the cause. The rearrangement joins TRBV4-2 to TRBJ1-3; 9 nucleotides match TRBD1. The CDR3 contains 16 residues. Germline V CDR1 and CDR2: LGHNA, YNFKEQ. The CDR3 nucleotides are TGTGCCAGCAGCCAGTGGGACAGGGTAACTGGAGACACCATATATTTT. Its protein product is CASSQWDRVTGDTIYF.

The chain is built from TRBV24-1 and TRBJ2-2; D gene ambiguous. Trimming took off 8 bases at V and 1 base at J, with 7 bases between the two ends. The CDR3 has 13 residues. Germline-derived CDR1 and CDR2 are KGHDR and SFDVKD. The CDR3 sequence: CATMNWNTGELFF. The DNA for the CDR3 is TGTGCCACCATGAACTGGAACACCGGGGAGCTGTTTTTT.

Notes on this clonotype: This may arise from a read error, as a much more abundant clone is one base away. V and J are TRBV27 and TRBJ2-7; 9 bases line up with TRBD2. V was clipped by 7 bases and J by 4 bases; unmatched bases: 5. The CDR3 consists of 13 residues. Germline-derived CDR1 and CDR2 are MNHEY and SMNVEV (reference sequence). The CDR3 nucleotides read TGTGCCAGCACCCCGCGGGAGGGATACGAGCAGTACTTC. Its protein is CASTPREGYEQYF.

This chain uses TRBV11-1 with TRBJ2-3; 9 bases line up with TRBD2. The junction had 5 bases not matched to a gene; V was cut back by 4 bases and J by 3 bases. Germline CDR1 reads SGHAT; CDR2 reads FQDESV (reference sequence). This CDR3 has 15 residues. The CDR3 is CASSSEREATDTQYF. The DNA of the CDR3 is TGTGCCAGCAGCTCCGAGCGGGAGGCGACAGATACGCAGTATTTT. The variable domain in full, completed from reference TRBV11-1 and TRBJ2-3, reads EAEVAQSPRYKITEKSQAVAFWCDPISGHATLYWYRQILGQGPELLVQFQDESVVDDSQLPKDRFSAERLKGVDSTLKIQPAELGDSAMYLCASSSEREATDTQYFGPGTRLTVL.

The chain has TRBV7-9 and TRBJ1-2; D gene unclear. V dropped 2 bases and J dropped 7 bases, with 17 bases sitting between them. CDR3 size: 15 residues. Germline values: CDR1 SEHNR, CDR2 FQNEAQ (reference sequence). The CDR3 here is CASSLYYSRGFGYTF. In nucleotides, the CDR3 is TGTGCCAGCAGCTTATATTACTCTCGGGGATTTGGCTACACCTTC. Using reference TRBV7-9 and TRBJ1-2 for the parts outside the CDR3, the full variable domain is DTGVSQNPRHKITKRGQNVTFRCDPISEHNRLYWYRQTLGQGPEFLTYFQNEAQLEKSRLLSDRFSAERPKGSFSTLEIQRTEQGDSAMYLCASSLYYSRGFGYTFGSGTRLTVV.

As to this clonotype: Being one base from a much bigger clone, this may be a read error. The chain couples TRBV7-2 to TRBJ2-2, with D maybe TRBD2 (5 bases). The CDR3 loop spans 13 amino acids. Germline CDR1 reads SGHTA; CDR2 reads FQGNSA. Written as DNA, the CDR3 is TGTGCCAGCACCCCATCGAACACCGGGGAGCTGTCTTTT. Its protein product is CASTPSNTGELSF.

This clonotype was recorded many times. The gene calls are TRBV13 and TRBJ1-1, with D unresolved. Germline CDR1 reads PRHDT; CDR2 reads FYEKMQ (reference sequence). The ends were cut back, 3 bases at V and 1 base at J, with 12 bases in the middle. There are 15 residues in the CDR3. As DNA, the CDR3 is TGTGCCAGCAGCTTTTCCGGGCGGGCGAACACTGAAGCTTTCTTT. Translated: CASSFSGRANTEAFF.

The sample holds many counts of this clonotype. The gene calls are TRBV12-3 or TRBV12-4 and TRBJ1-1, with 7 bases identical to TRBD1. After removal of 5 bases from V and 0 bases from J, the junction contained 6 bases not matched to a gene. CDR3 size: 15 residues. CDR3 in amino acids: CASSAYRGMNTEAFF. In nucleotides, the CDR3 is TGTGCCAGCAGTGCATACAGGGGAATGAACACTGAAGCTTTCTTT.

At least ten counts were recorded for this clonotype. The DNA for the CDR3 is TGTGCCAGCAGTGGAAACGTCTATGGCTACACCTTC. Residues: CASSGNVYGYTF. This chain links TRBV25-1 with TRBJ1-2; D not resolved. There are 12 residues in the CDR3. CDR1 and CDR2 (germline): MGHDK, SYGVNS. Trimming shortened V by 4 bases and J by 4 bases, and 7 bases separated the two germline ends.

This clonotype was counted many times. This chain uses TRBV24-1 with TRBJ1-1; maybe TRBD1 (5 bases). The CDR3 runs 14 residues. Germline V gene data show CDR1 as KGHDR and CDR2 as SFDVKD. Trimming shortened V by 3 bases and J by 0 bases, and 7 bases separated the two germline ends. The CDR3 here is CATSDPGMNTEAFF. The CDR3 nucleotides are TGTGCCACCAGTGATCCAGGGATGAACACTGAAGCTTTCTTT.

The chain combines TRBV24-1 with TRBJ2-1; perhaps TRBD1 as D (6 bases). The CDR3 sequence is 13 residues long. CDR1 KGHDR and CDR2 SFDVKD come from the germline V gene. V was shortened by 9 bases and J by 7 bases, with 15 bases between the two germline ends. For the CDR3, the DNA is TGTGCCACCGAGGCGCAGGGGATAAATGAGCAGTTCTTC. Translation: CATEAQGINEQFF.

This clonotype has more than one count but fewer than ten. The V call is TRBV6-5, the J call TRBJ1-2, with D unresolved. Trimming removed 4 bases at V and 10 bases at J, with 13 bases between. The germline V gene has CDR1 MNHEY and CDR2 SVGAGI. The CDR3 extends over 12 amino acids. CDR3 DNA sequence: TGTGCCAGCAGTTCGCCCGGGGAGGACTACACCTTC. Encoded protein: CASSSPGEDYTF.

This chain joins TRBV24-1 and TRBJ1-2; 8 positions agree with TRBD1. The V gene end was trimmed by 4 bases and the J gene end by 3 bases; junction bases not matched to a gene: 9. CDR3 size: 16 residues. Looked up from germline, CDR1 is KGHDR and CDR2 is SFDVKD. CDR3 sequence reads: CATSDSSRGQDYGYTF. CDR3 nucleotides: TGTGCCACCAGTGACTCGAGCAGGGGGCAGGACTATGGCTACACCTTC.

This clonotype has a count of ten or more. The J gene is TRBJ1-6, the V gene TRBV7-2, with 7 bases identical to TRBD1. The J segment lost 10 bases and the V segment lost 5 bases, leaving 5 bases of the junction unmatched. Germline lookup yields CDR1 SGHTA and CDR2 FQGNSA. The CDR3 has 13 amino acids. CDR3: CASSKRTGSPLHF. As DNA, the CDR3 is TGTGCCAGCAGCAAGAGGACAGGCTCACCCCTCCACTTT.

Written as DNA, the CDR3 is TGTGCCAGCAGTGATCTATATTGGGAGGGTCAGCCCCAGCATTTT. The encoded protein is CASSDLYWEGQPQHF. The chain carries TRBV25-1 and TRBJ1-5; D unresolved. Per the germline V gene, CDR1 is MGHDK and CDR2 is SYGVNS. Trimming stripped 3 bases from V and 6 bases from J, with 15 bases between. The CDR3 has 15 amino acids.

The J gene is TRBJ1-1, the V gene TRBV3-1; D is unclear. Trimming stripped 0 bases from V and 4 bases from J, with 21 bases between. Germline CDR1 reads LGHDT; CDR2 reads YNNKEL (reference sequence). This CDR3 region has 18 residues. The CDR3 loop reads CASSQDPVFMDAITEAFF. The CDR3 nucleotides are TGTGCCAGCAGCCAAGATCCAGTTTTTATGGACGCGATCACTGAAGCTTTCTTT.

The CDR3 region is CASSGSRAPNRPSSGANVLTF. CDR3 DNA: TGTGCCAGCAGCGGGAGCCGGGCCCCTAACCGTCCTAGCTCTGGGGCCAACGTCCTGACTTTC. The genes are TRBV9 and TRBJ2-6; no clear D gene. The CDR3 runs 21 residues. V shed 3 bases and J shed 0 bases, with 25 bases lying between them. Germline values: CDR1 SGDLS, CDR2 YYNGEE.

This clonotype was seen at least ten times. This chain uses TRBV2 with TRBJ2-5, with 9 positions matching TRBD2. The germline V gene encodes CDR1 SNHLY and CDR2 FYNNEI. V lost 5 bases and J lost 4; bases outside the gene matches: 5. The CDR3 length is 14 residues. The CDR3 loop is CASSFIAGAETQYF. The CDR3 nucleotides read TGTGCCAGCAGTTTTATAGCGGGAGCAGAGACCCAGTACTTC.

V usage is TRBV9 and J usage is TRBJ2-7; 9 positions match TRBD1. Trimming removed 3 bases from V and 0 bases from J; junction bases left unmatched: 4. The CDR3 length is 15 residues. Germline lookup yields CDR1 SGDLS and CDR2 YYNGEE. The CDR3 DNA reads as TGTGCCAGCAGCGCGGGACAGGGCCCCTCCTACGAGCAGTACTTC. Protein sequence: CASSAGQGPSYEQYF.

This sequence joins TRBV5-4 and TRBJ1-6; D not resolved. V lost 2 bases and J lost 9, with 15 bases in between. Germline V gives CDR1 SGHNT, CDR2 YYREEE (reference sequence). The CDR3 consists of 15 residues. The CDR3 nucleotides are TGTGCCAGCAGCTTCGCGAGACCGGGCCCTTCACCCCTCCACTTT. Amino acids: CASSFARPGPSPLHF.

This chain uses TRBV6-1 with TRBJ2-5; weak D call: TRBD2 (5 bases). CDR3 length: 13 residues. V lost 5 bases and J lost 5, with 12 bases in between. Germline loops: CDR1 MNHNS, CDR2 SASEGT. The CDR3 DNA reads as TGTGCCAGCAGTCAAGGGAGTCCTGAGACCCAGTACTTC. Translating gives CASSQGSPETQYF.